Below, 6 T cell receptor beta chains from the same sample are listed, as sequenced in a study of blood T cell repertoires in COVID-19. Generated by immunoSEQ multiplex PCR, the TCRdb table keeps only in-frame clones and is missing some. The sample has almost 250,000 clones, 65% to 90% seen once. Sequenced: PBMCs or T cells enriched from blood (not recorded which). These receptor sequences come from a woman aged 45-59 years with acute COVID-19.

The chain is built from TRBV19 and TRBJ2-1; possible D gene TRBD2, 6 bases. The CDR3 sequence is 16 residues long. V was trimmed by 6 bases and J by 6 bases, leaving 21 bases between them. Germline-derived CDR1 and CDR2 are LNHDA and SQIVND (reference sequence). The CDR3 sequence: CASSPPWVFGGNEQFF. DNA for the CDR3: TGTGCCAGTAGCCCCCCGTGGGTTTTCGGGGGCAATGAGCAGTTCTTC.

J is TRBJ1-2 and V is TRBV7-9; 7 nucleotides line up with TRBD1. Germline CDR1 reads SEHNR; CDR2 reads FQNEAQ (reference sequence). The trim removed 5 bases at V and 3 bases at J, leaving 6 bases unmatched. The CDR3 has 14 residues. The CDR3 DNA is TGTGCCAGCAGCCTCCGCGACAGGGACTATGGCTACACCTTC. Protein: CASSLRDRDYGYTF.

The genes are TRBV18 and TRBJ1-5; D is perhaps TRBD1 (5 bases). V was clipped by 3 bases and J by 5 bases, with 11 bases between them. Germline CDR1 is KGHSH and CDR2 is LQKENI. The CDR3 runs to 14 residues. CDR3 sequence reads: CASSPGGFDQPQHF. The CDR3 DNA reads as TGTGCCAGCTCACCGGGGGGTTTCGATCAGCCCCAGCATTTT.

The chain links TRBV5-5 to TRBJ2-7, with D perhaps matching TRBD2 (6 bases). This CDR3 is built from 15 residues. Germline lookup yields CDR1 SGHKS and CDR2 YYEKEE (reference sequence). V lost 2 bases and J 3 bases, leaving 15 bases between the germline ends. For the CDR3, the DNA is TGTGCCAGCAGCTTCGTGGGAGGCTCTGGCTACGAGCAGTACTTC. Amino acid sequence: CASSFVGGSGYEQYF.

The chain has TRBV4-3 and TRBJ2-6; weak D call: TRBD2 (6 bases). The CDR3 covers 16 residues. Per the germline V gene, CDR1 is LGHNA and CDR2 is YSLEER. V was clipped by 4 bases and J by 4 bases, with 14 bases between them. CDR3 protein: CASSRRGDRGANVLTF. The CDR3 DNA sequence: TGCGCCAGCAGCCGGCGCGGGGATCGGGGGGCCAACGTCCTGACTTTC.

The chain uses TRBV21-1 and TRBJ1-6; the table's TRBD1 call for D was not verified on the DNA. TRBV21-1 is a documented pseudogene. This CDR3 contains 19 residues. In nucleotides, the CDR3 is TGTGCCAGCAGCAAAGCGCTTGTAAGGGGGCGTATCTATAATTCACCCCTCCACTTT. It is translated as CASSKALVRGRIYNSPLHF.